This is a list of T cell receptor beta chains from one sample in a study of blood T cell repertoires in COVID-19. Sequencing was performed with immunoSEQ multiplex PCR; in TCRdb, only in-frame clones are kept and a portion is missing. The sample holds a few hundred thousand clones, around 81% seen once. Sequencing used PBMCs or T cells enriched from blood (not recorded which). Every receptor here comes from a middle-aged man who had recovered from COVID-19. Both conserved end residues are part of each CDR3. D genes are given only for firm matches. For some rows the clone size is stated as once, few or many, or as a class when expanded; others skip it.

clone_size d_call j_call v_call cdr3_aa cdr3_nt
. . TRBJ1-1 TRBV7-2 CASSLVTLNTEAFF TGTGCCAGCAGCTTAGTGACACTGAACACTGAAGCTTTCTTT
. . TRBJ1-6 TRBV5-4 CASSSTGLNSPLHF TGTGCCAGCAGCTCCACAGGGTTGAATTCACCCCTCCACTTT
. . TRBJ1-4 TRBV15 CATSPGQGTNEKLFF TGTGCCACCAGCCCTGGGCAGGGAACTAATGAAAAACTGTTTTTT
. TRBD1 TRBJ1-2 TRBV10-3 CAISMTGGDGYTF TGTGCCATCAGTATGACAGGGGGCGACGGCTACACCTTC
once . TRBJ2-7 TRBV24-1 CATSDWRGEQYF TGTGCCACCAGTGATTGGCGCGGCGAGCAGTACTTC
. . TRBJ2-1 TRBV28 CASSKGGGFRNEQFF TGTGCCAGCAGCAAGGGTGGGGGGTTTAGGAATGAGCAGTTCTTC
. TRBD2 TRBJ2-3 TRBV5-4 CASSLEAGVSTDTQYF TGTGCCAGCAGCTTGGAAGCGGGAGTGAGCACAGATACGCAGTATTTT
. . TRBJ2-7 TRBV25-1 CASRIYYEQYF TGTGCCAGCAGAATTTACTACGAGCAGTACTTC
. . TRBJ1-6 TRBV9 CASSERRERSPLHF TGTGCCAGCAGCGAGCGGAGGGAAAGATCACCCCTCCACTTT
. . TRBJ2-1 TRBV7-3 CASSPQTALNKYNEQFF TGTGCCAGCAGCCCGCAGACAGCCCTGAACAAGTACAATGAGCAGTTCTTC
. TRBD2 TRBJ2-7 TRBV27 CASSSAGGPRVAYEQYF TGTGCCAGCAGTTCAGCGGGAGGGCCAAGAGTAGCCTACGAGCAGTACTTC
. . TRBJ1-6 TRBV6-5 CASSWDINNSPLHF TGTGCCAGCAGCTGGGACATTAATAATTCACCCCTCCACTTT
. . TRBJ2-4 TRBV18 CASSPAMQGAKNIQYF TGTGCCAGCTCACCCGCAATGCAGGGGGCCAAAAACATTCAGTACTTC
. TRBD1 TRBJ2-3 TRBV5-1 CASSRDSLGTDTQYF TGCGCCAGCAGTCGGGACAGCCTAGGAACAGATACGCAGTATTTT
. . TRBJ2-5 TRBV2 CASTTSGQQETQYF TGTGCCAGCACAACCTCAGGACAGCAAGAGACCCAGTACTTC
. . TRBJ1-6 TRBV3-1/TRBV3-2 CASSQDVFRRDSPLHF TGTGCCAGCAGCCAAGATGTCTTTCGGAGGGATTCACCCCTCCACTTT
. . TRBJ2-7 TRBV5-8 CASSLHRNIYEQYF TGTGCCAGCAGCTTACACAGGAATATTTACGAGCAGTACTTC
. . TRBJ2-1 TRBV13 CASNEASNEQFF TGTGCCAGCAATGAGGCGAGTAATGAGCAGTTCTTC
few . TRBJ2-7 TRBV6-2/TRBV6-3 CASSKSGLSYEQYF TGTGCCAGCAGTAAATCGGGACTTTCCTACGAGCAGTACTTC
few TRBD1 TRBJ1-1 TRBV18 CASSLDRGTTEAFF TGTGCCAGCTCACTGGACAGGGGGACCACTGAAGCTTTCTTT
. TRBD2 TRBJ2-7 TRBV20-1 CSAGEGLGYF TGCAGTGCAGGGGAGGGACTAGGATACTTC
. . TRBJ1-4 TRBV5-1 CASSILGGKLFF TGCGCCAGCAGCATCCTAGGGGGAAAACTGTTTTTT
. TRBD1 TRBJ2-5 TRBV9 CASSVNLPGQPQETQYF TGTGCCAGCAGCGTCAACCTCCCGGGACAGCCCCAAGAGACCCAGTACTTC
. TRBD1 TRBJ1-6 TRBV2 CASSDPGQVQPLHF TGTGCCAGCAGTGATCCGGGACAGGTACAACCCCTCCACTTT
. . TRBJ1-6 TRBV27 CASKTNGGVNSPLHF TGTGCCAGCAAAACGAACGGGGGTGTTAATTCACCCCTCCACTTT
. . TRBJ1-2 TRBV6-5 CASSYVIQGRYTF TGTGCCAGCAGTTACGTAATCCAGGGGCGCTACACCTTC
few . TRBJ1-1 TRBV9 CASSVEGGTEAFF TGTGCCAGCAGCGTAGAAGGGGGCACTGAAGCTTTCTTT
. . TRBJ1-1 TRBV12-3/TRBV12-4 CASSSGVRTEAFF TGTGCCAGCAGTTCGGGGGTCCGGACTGAAGCTTTCTTT
. TRBD1 TRBJ2-7 TRBV6-5 CASSADRGPYEQYF TGTGCCAGCAGCGCAGACAGGGGGCCCTACGAGCAGTACTTC
. TRBD1 TRBJ2-3 TRBV2 CASRRQGDTQYF TGTGCCAGCAGGAGACAGGGAGATACGCAGTATTTT
. TRBD2 TRBJ2-2 TRBV6-1 CASSEVSGEVGELFF TGTGCCAGCAGTGAAGTTAGCGGGGAGGTCGGGGAGCTGTTTTTT
. TRBD1 TRBJ2-7 TRBV5-1 CASSPASSTGMFGQYF TGCGCCAGCAGCCCGGCGTCGTCGACAGGGATGTTTGGGCAGTACTTC
. . TRBJ2-3 TRBV7-2 CASSNQGRGTDTQYF TGTGCCAGCAGCAACCAGGGGAGGGGCACAGATACGCAGTATTTT
. TRBD2 TRBJ2-5 TRBV5-1 CASSFPSSGASPQTQYF TGCGCCAGCAGCTTTCCCTCTAGCGGGGCCAGCCCACAGACCCAGTACTTC
. TRBD1 TRBJ2-7 TRBV7-9 CASSLSQGASYEQYF TGTGCCAGCAGCTTAAGCCAGGGGGCTTCCTACGAGCAGTACTTC
. . TRBJ2-7 TRBV20-1 CSARDFYEQYF TGCAGTGCGCGGGACTTCTACGAGCAGTACTTC
. TRBD1 TRBJ1-5 TRBV5-1 CASSLAGGMSQPQHF TGCGCCAGCAGCTTGGCAGGGGGCATGAGTCAGCCCCAGCATTTT
few . TRBJ1-4 TRBV6-5 CASRHFRKSEKLFF TGTGCCAGCAGGCACTTCAGGAAAAGTGAAAAACTGTTTTTT
. TRBD1 TRBJ1-3 TRBV7-9 CASSLAGDRAGNTIYF TGTGCCAGCAGCTTAGCGGGGGACAGGGCTGGAAACACCATATATTTT